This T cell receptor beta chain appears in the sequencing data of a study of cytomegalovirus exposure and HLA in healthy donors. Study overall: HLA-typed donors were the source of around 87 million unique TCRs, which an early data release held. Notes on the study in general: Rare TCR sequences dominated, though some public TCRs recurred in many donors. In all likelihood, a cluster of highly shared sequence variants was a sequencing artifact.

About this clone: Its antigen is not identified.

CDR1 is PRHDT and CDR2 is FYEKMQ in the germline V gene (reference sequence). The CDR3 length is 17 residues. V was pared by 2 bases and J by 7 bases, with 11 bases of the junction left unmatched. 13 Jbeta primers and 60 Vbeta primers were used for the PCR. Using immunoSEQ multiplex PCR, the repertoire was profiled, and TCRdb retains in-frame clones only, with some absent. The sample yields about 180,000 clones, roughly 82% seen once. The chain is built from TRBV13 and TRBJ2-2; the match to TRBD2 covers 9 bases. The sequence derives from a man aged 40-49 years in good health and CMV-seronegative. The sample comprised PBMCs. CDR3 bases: TGTGCCAGCAGCTTAAAAGCGGGGGGCCTCAAGGGCGGGGAGCTGTTTTTT. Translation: CASSLKAGGLKGGELFF.